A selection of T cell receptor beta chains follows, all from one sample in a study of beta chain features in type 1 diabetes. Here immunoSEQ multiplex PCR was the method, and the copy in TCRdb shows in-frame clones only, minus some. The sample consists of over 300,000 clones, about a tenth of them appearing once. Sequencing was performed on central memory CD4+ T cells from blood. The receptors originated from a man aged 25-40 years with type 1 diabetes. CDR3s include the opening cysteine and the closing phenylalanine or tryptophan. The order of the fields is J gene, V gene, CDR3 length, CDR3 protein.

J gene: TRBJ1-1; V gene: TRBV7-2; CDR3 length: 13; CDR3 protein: CASSPNLSAEAFF
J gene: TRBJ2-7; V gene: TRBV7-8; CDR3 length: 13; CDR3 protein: CASSVLGGDEQYF
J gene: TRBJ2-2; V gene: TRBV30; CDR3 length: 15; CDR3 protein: CAWSAGLADTGELFF
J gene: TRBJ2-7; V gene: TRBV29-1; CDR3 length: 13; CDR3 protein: CSVGAGLKYEQYF
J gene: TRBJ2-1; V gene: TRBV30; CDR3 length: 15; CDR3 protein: CAWSGGVGTADEQFF
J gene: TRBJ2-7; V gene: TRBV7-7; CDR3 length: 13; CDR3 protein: CASSFGTVSEQYF
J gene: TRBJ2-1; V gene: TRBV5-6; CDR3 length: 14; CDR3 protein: CASSFRQGYNEQFF
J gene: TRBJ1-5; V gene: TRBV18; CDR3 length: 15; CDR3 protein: CASSPGRGGNQPQHF
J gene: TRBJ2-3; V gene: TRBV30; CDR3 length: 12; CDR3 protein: CAWSVADDTQYF
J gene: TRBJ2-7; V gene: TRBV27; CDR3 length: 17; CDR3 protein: CASSPGSMGPGSYEQYF
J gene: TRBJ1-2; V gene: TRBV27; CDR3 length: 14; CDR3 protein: CASSSTRQGGGYTF
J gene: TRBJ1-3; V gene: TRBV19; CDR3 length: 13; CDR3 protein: CACKQGNGNTIYF
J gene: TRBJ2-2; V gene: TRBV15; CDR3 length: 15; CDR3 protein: CATSRGGAHTGELFF
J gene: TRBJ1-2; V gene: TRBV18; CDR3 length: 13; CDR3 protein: CASSRQGDYGYTF
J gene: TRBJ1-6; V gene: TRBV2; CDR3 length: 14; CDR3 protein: CASSQDRGNSPLHF
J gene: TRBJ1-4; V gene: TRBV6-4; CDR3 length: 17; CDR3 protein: CASSVRVRILEGEKLFF
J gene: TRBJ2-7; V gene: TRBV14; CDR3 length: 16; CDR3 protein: CASSHGTSGGTYEQYF
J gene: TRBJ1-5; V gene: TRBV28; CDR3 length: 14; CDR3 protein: CATTAGRGIRPQHF
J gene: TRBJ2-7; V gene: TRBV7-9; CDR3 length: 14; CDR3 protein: CASSLEKSRGEQYF
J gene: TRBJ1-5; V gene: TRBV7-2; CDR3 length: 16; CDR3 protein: CASSLVYGPGNQPQHF
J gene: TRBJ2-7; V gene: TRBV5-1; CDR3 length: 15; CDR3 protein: CASSLEPDRPAEQYF
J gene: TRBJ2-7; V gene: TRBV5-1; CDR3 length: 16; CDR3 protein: CASSSGGRTDSYEQYF
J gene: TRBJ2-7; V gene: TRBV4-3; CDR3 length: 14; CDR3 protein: CASSQVPSSYEQYF
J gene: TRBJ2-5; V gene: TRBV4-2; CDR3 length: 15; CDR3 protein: CASSSSGGLQETQYF
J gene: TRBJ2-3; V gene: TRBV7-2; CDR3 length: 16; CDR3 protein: CASSNGLAGSTDTQYF
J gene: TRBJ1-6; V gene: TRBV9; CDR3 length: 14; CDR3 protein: CASSVSAYNSPLHF
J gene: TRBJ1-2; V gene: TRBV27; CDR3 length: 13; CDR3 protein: CASSFGGGYGYTF
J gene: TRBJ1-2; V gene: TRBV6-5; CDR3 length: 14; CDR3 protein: CASSYRVRGYGYTF
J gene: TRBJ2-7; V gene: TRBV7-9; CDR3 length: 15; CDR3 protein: CASSLVKGATYEQYF
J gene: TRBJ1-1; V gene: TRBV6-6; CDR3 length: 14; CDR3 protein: CASSELGHVTEAFF
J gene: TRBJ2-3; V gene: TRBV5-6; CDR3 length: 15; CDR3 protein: CASSLVGKLTDTQYF
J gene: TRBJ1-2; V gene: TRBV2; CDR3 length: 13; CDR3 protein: CASSEDRQRGYTF